Listed here are 26 T cell receptor beta chains from one sample, sequenced in a study of blood T cells in healthy people across ages (dated by TCRdb to 2015 to 2017). Library creation used 5' RACE. Sequencing used an Illumina HiSeq 2500. The second PCR ran for about 6 to 12 cycles and used a J-beta primer mix along with a sample-barcoded 5' primer. TCRdb's own reprocessing of the public reads used fastp at Q25 and MiXCR and kept productive beta chains. Each entry is one CDR3 protein sequence, shown with its most common DNA and genes. Recorded for this sample are approximately 880,000 distinct CDR3 sequences; about 48% of them occurred a single time. The ten biggest clones cover about an eighth of the sample. Sequenced: blood. These receptors were obtained from a man aged 25 to 45 in good health.

This chain connects TRBV5-1 to TRBJ1-4; D unclear. V dropped 0 bases and J dropped 3 bases, with 12 bases sitting between them. The CDR3 covers 16 residues. Germline CDR1 is SGHRS and CDR2 is YFSETQ. In DNA, the CDR3 is TGCGCCAGCAGCTTGGAGGGCGATCGCGCTAATGAAAAACTGTTTTTT. This codes for CASSLEGDRANEKLFF.

V and J are TRBV3-1 and TRBJ2-7; a weak D match, TRBD2 (6 bases). CDR1 is LGHDT and CDR2 is YNNKEL in the germline V gene (reference sequence). This CDR3 region has 14 residues. V lost 5 bases to trimming and J lost 9 bases, with 20 bases between them. The CDR3 loop is CASSIGTAKGRQYF. The CDR3 nucleotides are TGTGCCAGCAGCATCGGGACTGCCAAGGGTCGGCAGTACTTC.

This clonotype has just a few counts. CDR3 residues: CASSLRQDTEAFF. CDR3 bases: TGTGCCAGCAGCTTACGACAGGATACTGAAGCTTTCTTT. The V and J genes are TRBV7-9 and TRBJ1-1, with D possibly being TRBD1 (6 bases). This CDR3 contains 13 residues. Trimming cost V 2 bases and J 5 bases, with 9 bases left between them. Germline CDR1 is SEHNR and CDR2 is FQNEAQ (reference sequence).

This clonotype was recorded once. The V and J genes are TRBV29-1 and TRBJ2-4, with 7 nucleotides matching TRBD1. TRBJ2-7 matches the DNA end more closely, so the J call is doubtful. The CDR3 spans 12 residues. CDR1 SQVTM and CDR2 ANQGSEA come from the germline V gene. CDR3 nucleotide sequence: TGCAGCGTTGAAACAGGGGCCTACGAGCAGTACTTC. Amino acids: CSVETGAYEQYF.

The gene calls are TRBV6-4 and TRBJ1-2, with no clear D. The CDR3 is 14 residues long. Trimming removed 6 bases from V and 8 bases from J, with 19 bases in between. Germline V gene lookup returns CDR1 MRHNA and CDR2 SNTAGT. In DNA form, the CDR3 reads TGTGCCAGCAGCCCGGGCGGGCAACCTGTAGGCTACACCTTC. Translation: CASSPGGQPVGYTF.

This clonotype was detected only a few times. The chain joins TRBV2 to TRBJ2-3; 9 bases line up with TRBD2. Germline V gene sequence: CDR1 SNHLY, CDR2 FYNNEI. The CDR3 spans 15 residues. V lost 8 bases, J lost 0 bases, and 6 bases stayed unmatched. CDR3 protein: CASPTSGLSTDTQYF. The CDR3 DNA is TGTGCCAGCCCGACTAGCGGATTGAGCACAGATACGCAGTATTTT.

This clonotype appeared a single time. The genes are TRBV12-3 or TRBV12-4 and TRBJ2-2; unclear D gene. The CDR3 is 12 amino acids. V lost 7 bases and J 6 bases, leaving 9 bases between the germline ends. The CDR3 protein is CASTWGPGELFF. The CDR3, as DNA: TGTGCCAGCACCTGGGGTCCCGGGGAGCTGTTTTTT.

The chain recombines TRBV6-5 with TRBJ2-1; 9 nucleotides match TRBD2. The CDR3 runs 16 residues. V lost 6 bases and J lost 5; bases outside the gene matches: 11. Germline lookup yields CDR1 MNHEY and CDR2 SVGAGI. CDR3 sequence (DNA): TGTGCCAGCAGCACCGGGCGCGCTAGCGGGGACAATGAGCAGTTCTTC. This gives the protein CASSTGRASGDNEQFF.

With regard to this clonotype: One end of the junction fails to match germline, which may point to a read error. The gene calls are TRBV3-1 and TRBJ2-1; D possibly corresponds to TRBD2 (6 bases). This CDR3 has 16 amino acids. Germline CDR1 is LGHDT and CDR2 is YNNKEL (reference sequence). CDR3 loop: CASSQASDPSYNEQFF. The CDR3 nucleotides read TGCGCCAGCAGCCAAGCTAGCGACCCCTCCTACAATGAGCAGTTCTTC.

The rearrangement uses TRBV12-3 or TRBV12-4 and TRBJ1-5; TRBD1 is a possible D gene (5 bases). Trimming took 3 bases from V and 3 from J, leaving 9 bases between them. The CDR3 contains 14 residues. CDR3 coding DNA: TGTGCCAGCAGTTTTCAGGGACCCAATCAGCCCCAGCATTTT. This sequence encodes CASSFQGPNQPQHF.

V gene TRBV7-9 combines with J gene TRBJ2-4, with 10 bases that match TRBD1. The trim removed 5 bases at V and 0 bases at J, leaving 10 bases unmatched. The CDR3 has 18 residues. Germline V gives CDR1 SEHNR, CDR2 FQNEAQ (reference sequence). The CDR3 here is CASSPRDRGSLAKNIQYF. CDR3 coding DNA: TGTGCCAGCAGCCCCCGGGACAGGGGTTCCTTAGCCAAAAACATTCAGTACTTC.

In this sample, this clonotype turned up a few times. The chain has TRBV2 and TRBJ2-7, with D uncertain. Trimming pared 3 bases from V and 2 bases from J, leaving 8 bases between. There are 13 residues in the CDR3. Looked up from germline, CDR1 is SNHLY and CDR2 is FYNNEI. CDR3 amino acids: CASSDRFAYEQYF. The CDR3 bases are TGTGCCAGCAGTGACAGGTTCGCCTACGAGCAGTACTTC.

This chain joins TRBV27 and TRBJ2-1; D not certain. CDR3 size: 15 residues. V lost 3 bases and J lost 0, with 9 bases in between. Per the germline V gene, CDR1 is MNHEY and CDR2 is SMNVEV (reference sequence). CDR3 sequence reads: CASSFDASSYNEQFF. The CDR3 DNA reads TGTGCCAGCAGTTTCGACGCGAGCTCCTACAATGAGCAGTTCTTC.

This clonotype came up a few times. This sequence joins TRBV28 and TRBJ2-3; 10 bases fit TRBD2. The CDR3 contains 16 residues. Looked up from germline, CDR1 is MDHEN and CDR2 is SYDVKM. The J segment lost 7 bases and the V segment lost 5 bases, leaving 12 bases of the junction unmatched. The CDR3 here is CASSRTFSGGPYTQYF. The CDR3 DNA is TGTGCCAGCAGTCGAACATTTAGCGGGGGGCCGTATACGCAGTATTTT.

The V call is TRBV20-1, the J call TRBJ1-2, with D perhaps matching TRBD1 (5 bases). The CDR3 loop spans 15 amino acids. Trimming pared 6 bases from V and 4 bases from J, leaving 21 bases between. Germline values: CDR1 DFQATT, CDR2 SNEGSKA (reference sequence). CDR3 nucleotides: TGCAGTGCCCCCCGCTTGGGTGGGGGATTCTATGGCTACACCTTC. The encoded protein is CSAPRLGGGFYGYTF.

The rearrangement uses TRBV7-2 and TRBJ1-4; 8 positions agree with TRBD1. Germline V lookup: CDR1 SGHTA, CDR2 FQGNSA. CDR3 length equals 18 residues. V lost 5 bases and J lost 1; bases outside the gene matches: 12. The CDR3 DNA sequence: TGTGCCAGCAGCCCGAGGACAGGGAGAGTAGGAACTAATGAAAAACTGTTTTTT. It yields the protein CASSPRTGRVGTNEKLFF. The entire variable domain, with the rest obtained from reference TRBV7-2 and TRBJ1-4, is as follows: GAGVSQSPSNKVTEKGKDVELRCDPISGHTALYWYRQSLGQGLEFLIYFQGNSAPDKSGLPSDRFSAERTGGSVSTLTIQRTQQEDSAVYLCASSPRTGRVGTNEKLFFGSGTQLSVL.

This clonotype was seen only a few times. The CDR3 DNA follows: TGCGCCAGCAGCTTGGCAGCGGGGGGCCCAGATACGCAGTATTTT. Translation: CASSLAAGGPDTQYF. The chain employs TRBV5-1 and TRBJ2-3; 9 bases are shared with TRBD2. J lost 4 bases, V lost 0 bases, and 3 bases had no gene match. This CDR3 is 15 amino acids long. Germline V gene lookup returns CDR1 SGHRS and CDR2 YFSETQ.

About this clonotype: The junction does not match germline at one end; this may be a read error. V gene TRBV29-1 combines with J gene TRBJ2-5; no firm D call. From germline, CDR1 is SQVTM and CDR2 ANQGSEA. The CDR3 covers 11 residues. In nucleotides, the CDR3 is TGCAGCGGTGAATCGCTAAAGACCCAGTACTTC. Translation: CSGESLKTQYF.

The chain is built from TRBV7-9 and TRBJ1-6, with TRBD1 identical over 10 bases. The V gene end was trimmed by 5 bases and the J gene end by 7 bases; junction bases not matched to a gene: 8. Per the germline V gene, CDR1 is SEHNR and CDR2 is FQNEAQ (reference sequence). The CDR3 loop spans 16 amino acids. CDR3 sequence (DNA): TGTGCCAGCAGCGCACAGACAGGGGGCGGCAATTCACCCCTCCACTTT. Its protein product is CASSAQTGGGNSPLHF.

The V call is TRBV5-1, the J call TRBJ2-3, with D perhaps matching TRBD2 (5 bases). Looked up from germline, CDR1 is SGHRS and CDR2 is YFSETQ. V shed 0 bases and J shed 0 bases, with 17 bases lying between them. The CDR3 has 18 amino acids. The CDR3 bases are TGCGCCAGCAGCTTGGGAGCGGTGGCAGATGGGAGCACAGATACGCAGTATTTT. Translation gives CASSLGAVADGSTDTQYF.

This clonotype was seen only once. V is TRBV4-3 and J is TRBJ2-7, with 8 bases that match TRBD1. Judging by the DNA end, TRBJ2-5 fits better; the J call may be wrong. Per the germline V gene, CDR1 is LGHNA and CDR2 is YSLEER. This CDR3 contains 16 residues. As DNA, the CDR3 is TGCGCCAGCAGCCAAGGACAGGGGCCAGGCCAAGAGACCCAGTACTTC. Translated, it gives CASSQGQGPGQETQYF.

The J gene is TRBJ1-5, the V gene TRBV6-6; TRBD1 agrees at 7 bases. Trimming cost V 5 bases and J 3 bases; bases outside gene matches: 4. Germline V lookup: CDR1 MNHNY, CDR2 SVGAGI (reference sequence). This CDR3 comprises 14 residues. The CDR3 coding sequence is TGTGCCAGCAGTCAACAGGGGCACAATCAGCCCCAGCATTTT. Its protein product is CASSQQGHNQPQHF.

This clonotype occurred many times. CDR3 sequence reads: CASTGGGWDNEQFF. CDR3 bases: TGTGCCAGCACTGGGGGGGGTTGGGACAATGAGCAGTTCTTC. The J gene is TRBJ2-1, the V gene TRBV25-1, with TRBD2 matching over 7 bases. Germline CDR1 MGHDK, CDR2 SYGVNS. The junction had 8 bases not matched to a gene; V was cut back by 7 bases and J by 5 bases. The CDR3 runs to 14 residues. The complete variable domain, with remaining parts taken from reference TRBV25-1 and TRBJ2-1, reads EADIYQTPRYLVIGTGKKITLECSQTMGHDKMYWYQQDPGMELHLIHYSYGVNSTEKGDLSSESTVSRIRTEHFPLTLESARPSHTSQYLCASTGGGWDNEQFFGPGTRLTVL.

The J gene is TRBJ1-3, the V gene TRBV6-5; D remains ambiguous. Germline V gene data show CDR1 as MNHEY and CDR2 as SVGAGI. The CDR3 totals 17 residues. Trimming removed 0 bases at V and 2 bases at J, with 14 bases between. The CDR3 spells CASSYSGRKYPGNTIYF. DNA for the CDR3: TGTGCCAGCAGTTACTCGGGCAGGAAGTATCCTGGAAACACCATATATTTT.

This clonotype was detected ten times or more. The rearrangement uses TRBV7-2 and TRBJ1-6, with D perhaps matching TRBD1 (5 bases). CDR1 is SGHTA and CDR2 is FQGNSA in the germline V gene. V lost 1 base and J 6 bases, leaving 13 bases between the germline ends. The CDR3 loop spans 16 amino acids. CDR3 in DNA: TGTGCCAGCAGCTTAGATTCGTCCGGGGGTAATTCACCCCTCCACTTT. Amino acids: CASSLDSSGGNSPLHF.

Remarks on this clonotype: A much larger clone differs by one base, so this may be a read error. The chain has TRBV14 and TRBJ1-1; D gene ambiguous. Germline CDR1 is SGHDN and CDR2 is FVKESK. The length of the CDR3 is 13 residues. The CDR3 region is CTSSARPGTEAFF. In nucleotides, the CDR3 is TGTACCAGCAGCGCAAGGCCGGGCACTGAAGCTTTCTTT.